This T cell receptor beta chain was captured in a study of blood T cell repertoires in COVID-19. Study in general: Nucleic acid was either cDNA or gDNA, and it came from T cells, B-cell-depleted T cells, or PBMCs.

Using immunoSEQ multiplex PCR, the repertoire was profiled, and TCRdb retains in-frame clones only, with some absent. Of about 68,000 clones detected, 70% to 90% appear once; the ten largest clones hold roughly 8.8%. The CDR3 spans 12 residues. With 3 bases removed from V and 10 bases from J, the gap between germline ends came to 10 bases. The V gene's germline CDR1 is SGDLS and CDR2 YYNGEE. The receptor's source is a man aged 25 to 40 with acute or convalescent COVID-19. The specimen sequenced was peripheral blood. This sequence joins TRBV9 and TRBJ1-4; tentative D call: TRBD1 (5 bases). The CDR3 DNA is TGTGCCAGCAGCGGTCTGGGGGGAAAACTGTTTTTT. Its translation is CASSGLGGKLFF.